This T cell receptor (beta chain) was sequenced in a study of cytomegalovirus exposure and HLA in healthy donors. Overall study results and limits: With DRB1 most and HLA-C fewest, TCR association rates differed between HLA loci in a later analysis. The analysis excluded some indistinguishable V segments, including TRBV6-2 and TRBV6-3.

On this clone itself: Its antigen is undetermined.

The PCR ran on 60 Vbeta and 13 Jbeta primers. Method: immunoSEQ multiplex PCR; TCRdb's copy keeps in-frame clones and lacks some. The table has about 190,000 clones, 79% seen once. Trimming removed 10 bases at V and 1 base at J, with 13 bases between. CDR3 length: 13 residues. Germline V gene lookup returns CDR1 MNHNY and CDR2 SVGAGI (reference sequence). Source material: PBMCs. The gene calls are TRBV6-6 and TRBJ1-1; D unresolved. The sequence came from a woman under 30 in good health and CMV-seronegative. CDR3 sequence: CAIRWLWNTEAFF. CDR3 nucleotide sequence: TGTGCCATACGGTGGTTGTGGAACACTGAAGCTTTCTTT.